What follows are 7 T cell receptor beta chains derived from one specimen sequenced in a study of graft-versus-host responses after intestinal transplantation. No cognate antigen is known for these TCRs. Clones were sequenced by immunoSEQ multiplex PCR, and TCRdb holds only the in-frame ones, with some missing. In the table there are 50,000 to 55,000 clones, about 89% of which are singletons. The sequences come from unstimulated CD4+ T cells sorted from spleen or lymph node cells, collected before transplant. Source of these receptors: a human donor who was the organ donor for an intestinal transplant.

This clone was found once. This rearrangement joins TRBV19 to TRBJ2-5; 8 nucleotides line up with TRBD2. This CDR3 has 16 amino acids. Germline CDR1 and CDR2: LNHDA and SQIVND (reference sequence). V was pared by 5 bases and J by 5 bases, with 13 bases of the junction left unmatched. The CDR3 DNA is TGTGCCAGTAGTCCCGCCTTCGCGGGAGGAGAGGAGACCCAGTACTTC. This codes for CASSPAFAGGEETQYF.

The CDR3 is CASSFAGGLAEQYF. The CDR3 DNA sequence: TGTGCCAGCAGTTTCGCGGGAGGACTCGCCGAGCAGTACTTC. V usage is TRBV28 and J usage is TRBJ2-7; 8 bases agree with TRBD2. The CDR3 covers 14 residues. CDR1 is MDHEN and CDR2 is SYDVKM in the germline V gene. Trimming took 3 bases from V and 6 from J; bases not matched to a gene: 7.

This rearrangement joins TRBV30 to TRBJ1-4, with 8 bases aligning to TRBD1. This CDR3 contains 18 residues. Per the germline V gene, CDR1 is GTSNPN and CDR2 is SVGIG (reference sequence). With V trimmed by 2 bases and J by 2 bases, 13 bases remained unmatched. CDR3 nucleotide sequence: TGTGCCTGGAGTCCCTGGACAGGGAGGGGAATCACTAATGAAAAACTGTTTTTT. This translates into CAWSPWTGRGITNEKLFF.

CDR3 sequence reads: CASSLNRLAGRNEQFF. In nucleotides, the CDR3 is TGTGCCAGCAGCTTAAACAGACTAGCGGGACGCAATGAGCAGTTCTTC. The J gene is TRBJ2-1, the V gene TRBV7-6; TRBD2 matches at 11 bases. With V trimmed by 2 bases and J by 6 bases, 6 bases remained unmatched. The germline CDR1 and CDR2 sequences are SGHVS and FNYEAQ. The CDR3 is 16 residues long. Together with reference TRBV7-6 and TRBJ2-1, the CDR3 gives the full variable domain: GAGVSQSPRYKVTKRGQDVALRCDPISGHVSLYWYRQALGQGPEFLTYFNYEAQQDKSGLPNDRFSAERPEGSISTLTIQRTEQRDSAMYRCASSLNRLAGRNEQFFGPGTRLTVL.

The CDR3 bases are TGTGCCAGTAGTAACAGCGGGAGTAAATCCTACGAGCAGTACTTC. The encoded protein is CASSNSGSKSYEQYF. V gene TRBV19 combines with J gene TRBJ2-7; 8 bases align to TRBD2. The trim removed 4 bases at V and 1 base at J, leaving 6 bases unmatched. This CDR3 has 15 amino acids. Germline values: CDR1 LNHDA, CDR2 SQIVND (reference sequence).

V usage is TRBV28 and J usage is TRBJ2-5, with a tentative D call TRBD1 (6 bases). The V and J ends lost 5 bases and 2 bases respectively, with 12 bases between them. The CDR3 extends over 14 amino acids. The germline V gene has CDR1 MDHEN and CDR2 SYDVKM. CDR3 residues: CASSPGQIQETQYF. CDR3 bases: TGTGCCAGCAGTCCCGGACAGATACAAGAGACCCAGTACTTC.

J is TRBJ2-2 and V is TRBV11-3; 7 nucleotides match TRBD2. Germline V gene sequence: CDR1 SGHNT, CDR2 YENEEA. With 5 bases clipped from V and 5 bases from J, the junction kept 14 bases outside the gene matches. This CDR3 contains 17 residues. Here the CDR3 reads CASSRGVLREQTGELFF. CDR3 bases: TGTGCCAGCAGCCGGGGGGTATTGCGGGAGCAAACCGGGGAGCTGTTTTTT. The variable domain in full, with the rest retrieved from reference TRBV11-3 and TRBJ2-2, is EAGVVQSPRYKIIEKKQPVAFWCNPISGHNTLYWYLQNLGQGPELLIRYENEEAVDDSQLPKDRFSAERLKGVDSTLKIQPAELGDSAVYLCASSRGVLREQTGELFFGEGSRLTVL.